This T cell receptor beta chain was retrieved from a study of cytomegalovirus exposure and HLA in healthy donors (dated by TCRdb to 2017 to 2019). Study-level background: An earlier analysis of 587 of the donors reported 250 to 350 Gb of sequence data and about 100 million unique TCR beta sequences from 150 million to 200 million T cells. Roughly 300 gigabases of sequencing data and 70 million to 85 million unique TCR sequences were included in an early release covering 550 to 650 HLA-typed donors. Among the roughly 390 genotyped donors, approximately 77% belonged to the genetic ancestry cluster associated with self-reported Caucasian donors. The study was designed to test whether signatures of past pathogen exposure could be identified by cataloging public T cell receptors. The study profiled the T cell repertoires of hundreds of subjects by immunosequencing and related them to cytomegalovirus serostatus. Along with the roughly 700-subject first cohort, a separate validation cohort of over 90 different subjects was used. The study combined high-throughput TCR immunosequencing, statistical association of individual TCRs with disease status, and machine learning to predict cytomegalovirus infection status. To study patterns of TCR occurrence, a later analysis re-analyzed previously published TCR beta repertoires from 500 to 850 donors and added high-resolution HLA genotyping. In the later analysis, no new phenotypic data were used to find candidate immune exposures; instead, reliance was placed on TCR beta sequences and their occurrence across donors. To decide whether each TCR beta V gene segment behaved as functional or pseudogenic, an earlier analysis of approximately 590 of the donors relied on high-throughput TCR beta sequencing. Donor age, sex, ethnicity and CMV serostatus were collected together with the repertoire data. A later genetic analysis took genome-wide SNP genotypes for about 55% of the 666 donors and used that subset as a discovery cohort. All discovery cohort repertoires had been generated on a single sequencing platform. Both class I and class II loci were covered by HLA typing, at four-digit resolution. The number of typed donors differed by locus: 629-630 for A, B, C, DRB1 and DQB1; approximately 530 for DQA1; 606 for DPA1; and approximately 450 for DPB1. Because of strong linkage in the cohort, a handful of DR-DQ haplotypes were treated as single units for association and clustering. Across under 500 genotyped donors of the cohort, an average of roughly 230,000 unique TCR beta nucleotide sequences per donor were sequenced, and approximately 19% of those sequences were non-productive.

The paper as a whole reports these results and caveats: Because HLA typing was missing for some donors at each locus, association tests included only the typed subset. In vitro tests confirmed that a few of the cytomegalovirus-associated TCR beta chains recognize cytomegalovirus antigens. In a later analysis, TCR association rates were found to vary across HLA loci, with the most associated TCRs seen for DRB1 alleles and the fewest for HLA-C alleles. In a later analysis, HLA-associated TCR beta chains were found to be more clonally expanded and to have lower generation probabilities than equally common non-associated chains. A later analysis found that most CMV-associated TCR beta chains appeared HLA-restricted, with HLA associations seemingly driven largely by CMV exposure. The classifier was reported to diagnose cytomegalovirus status with high specificity and sensitivity in both the original cohort and the validation cohort. Presence/absence analyses assumed roughly uniform sequencing depth across donors, an assumption that may not hold. The study listed approximately 150 TCR beta chains as associated with cytomegalovirus. Immune exposure information for the cohort was limited to CMV serostatus. In a later genetic analysis, a missense DCLRE1C variant was associated with V-gene and J-gene trimming of TCR beta chains, and the association was replicated in an independent cohort. In this cohort, only TCR beta chains were sequenced, and detectable features were limited by the absence of alpha or paired-chain data. Specific HLA alleles were associated with over 15,000 TCR beta sequences at a false discovery rate of 0.05 in a later analysis. A further reported finding was that TCR beta sequences accurately predicted the HLA-A and HLA-B alleles for most subjects in the first cohort. The authors suggested that the approach could potentially be generalized to other disease states and immunological phenotypes. According to a later analysis, parvovirus B19, influenza, CMV and Epstein-Barr virus appeared linked to several top co-occurrence clusters. Linkage disequilibrium might explain the correlated functional status among segregating V segments, but an unknown experimental factor could not be ruled out. Some IMGT-functional V segments, including TRBV6-2 and TRBV6-3, could not be told apart with the 87-base-pair reads, so those segments were excluded. Because counts were too low, more than 15 rarely observed V segments, including chromosome 9 orphons, were excluded from the earlier analysis of 587 of the donors. Across donors, most TCR sequences were observed very rarely, whereas some public TCRs were present in many individuals. According to a later genetic analysis, donors in an Asian-associated ancestry cluster had fewer N-insertions in productive TCRs than the approximately 630-donor mean. Assigning TCR associations to individual alleles was difficult when HLA alleles, especially DR and DQ, strongly co-occurred. In an earlier analysis of 450 to 750 of the donors, most TCR beta V segments appeared in productive rearrangements about 90% or about 30% of the time, broadly matching IMGT annotations. A group of highly shared sequence variants was considered likely to be a technical artifact of the sequencing pipeline.

For this clone: Its antigen is not yet known. Base qualities are not at hand, and no much larger clone is one base apart.

V trim: 0 bases; J trim: 6 bases; unmatched bases: 6. The CDR3, from cysteine to phenylalanine, totals 15 residues. Solely the CDR3 DNA is kept, with 45 bases framed from the first base. CDR1 and CDR2, per the germline V gene, are SGHRS and YFSETQ. The cohort comprised more than 550 healthy bone marrow donors. At the time of sampling, every cohort member was nominally healthy, though immune exposures that went unrecorded were likely present. The donor tested CMV seronegative, placing the donor among the roughly 340 seronegative members of the cohort. A peripheral blood sample was collected from each donor, and TCR beta sequencing was performed on peripheral blood mononuclear cells. The Qiagen DNeasy Blood Extraction Kit was used to extract genomic DNA from the blood cell samples. Receptor libraries were prepared by the immunoSEQ multiplex PCR assay. A mixture of 60 forward primers for TCR Vbeta segments and 13 reverse primers for TCR Jbeta segments was used in the multiplex PCR. The CDR3 region of rearranged TCR beta genes was amplified from genomic DNA with a multiplex PCR assay. Amplified TCR beta libraries were sequenced as 87-base-pair reads on the Illumina HiSeq System. In the authors' own workflow: A later analysis counted some 74 million unique TCR beta chains across the 500 to 850 repertoires, and some 11 million of these chains were shared by at least two donors. A nearest-neighbor algorithm error-corrected the raw reads and collapsed the reads into unique sequences, merging closely related sequences to remove PCR and sequencing errors. Alignment of CDR3 sequences to IMGT reference sequences was used to assign V, D and J gene segments. Each retained sequence needed at least a six-nucleotide match to both a V gene segment and a J gene segment. Rearrangements were called productive when the CDR3 lacked stop codons and stayed in frame with V and J; all others were non-productive. Following IMGT convention, CDR3 was defined as the stretch from the second conserved V-encoded cysteine up to the conserved J-encoded phenylalanine. The earlier analysis of 500 to 600 of the donors excluded sequences that lacked an unambiguous match to a single V gene segment. An earlier analysis of several hundred of the donors called V segments functional above 56.7% productive rearrangements and segregating when the between-donor standard deviation exceeded 5%. To diagnose cytomegalovirus status from the catalog of TCR beta chain sequences, a statistical classification framework was built. A later analysis assigned V and J genes by comparing TCR nucleotide sequences with IMGT/GENE-DB human TR gene sequences. A later analysis assigned CDR3 sequences and most-parsimonious VDJ recombination scenarios with the TCRdist pipeline. In a later analysis, each TCR beta chain was defined by its CDR3 amino acid sequence together with its V-gene family, and reads lacking a unique V-gene family were excluded. To address suspected cross-contamination and a sequencing artifact, a later analysis removed a few hundred highly shared, low-generation-probability nucleotide sequences. A later analysis calculated a clonal expansion index for each public chain from normalized within-repertoire ranks of inferred template counts. A later analysis computed generation probabilities with a VDJ recombination model fitted to out-of-frame rearrangements, and checked the results against IGoR. Hypergeometric tests were used in a later analysis to score TCR-TCR, TCR-HLA and TCR-CMV co-occurrence, with a repertoire-size bias correction applied to the TCR pairs. A later analysis estimated false discovery rates by permuting HLA or CMV assignments 20 times. In a later analysis, co-occurring TCRs were grouped using DBSCAN, and TCRdist sequence similarity was added for clustering within HLA-allele-positive subsets. For co-occurrence clustering, repertoires with fewer than 30,000 or more than 120,000 public chains were excluded, along with four or five repertoires with anomalous nucleotide sharing. Held by TCRdb, this immuneACCESS table contains in-frame sequences only and omits some clones. Under half of the omission traces to an unresolved V gene where checked; the cause of the rest is unknown. Clonal size and the V and J genes are those of that table, whereas D and trimming came from the DNA. The sample contains some 200,000 clones, approximately 81% of them found a single time. Of the sample, less than 4.5% falls within the top ten clones.

This receptor was taken from a man between 50 and 59 years old in good health and CMV-seronegative. The chain couples TRBV5-1 to TRBJ1-2, with 9 middle bases fitting TRBD1. The sample taken for sequencing was PBMCs. The nucleotides are TGCGCCAGCAGCTTGGGAGGACAGGGGAAGGATGGCTACACCTTC. Translated, this is CASSLGGQGKDGYTF.